This passage covers 25 T cell receptor beta chains from one sample sequenced in a study of blood T cells in healthy people across ages. A second roughly 7 to 11 cycle PCR used barcoded and J-beta primers. TCRdb re-analysed the 5' RACE reads in MiXCR, keeping a single row per CDR3 protein. The data show 600,000 to 1,000,000 distinct CDR3 sequences, 20% to 25% seen once. These data were likewise used in another study, on T cells of mothers and their children.

Sequencing was performed on blood. The receptors here all came from a boy aged 5-17 years in good health.

The rearrangement uses TRBV5-1 and TRBJ2-3; D not certain. The CDR3 contains 16 residues. V was pared by 2 bases and J by 0 bases, with 13 bases between. Germline CDR1 is SGHRS and CDR2 is YFSETQ. The CDR3 bases are TGCGCCAGCAGCTTTGGTTCCAGCCAGAGCACAGATACGCAGTATTTT. Encoded protein: CASSFGSSQSTDTQYF.

J is TRBJ1-2 and V is TRBV6-2 or TRBV6-3; 9 bases are shared with TRBD1. Trimming took 5 bases from V and 6 from J; bases not matched to a gene: 7. CDR3 length: 14 amino acids. Germline values: CDR1 MNHEY, CDR2 SVGEGT. The CDR3 DNA sequence: TGTGCCAGCAGTCTACAGGGGGCAAGGCATGGCTACACCTTC. It translates to CASSLQGARHGYTF.

The V and J genes are TRBV20-1 and TRBJ2-1; TRBD1 matches 11 bases. CDR1 DFQATT and CDR2 SNEGSKA come from the germline V gene (reference sequence). This CDR3 has 14 residues. The junction had 5 bases not matched to a gene; V was cut back by 3 bases and J by 7 bases. CDR3: CSASRDRGENEQFF. The CDR3 DNA follows: TGCAGTGCTAGCCGGGACAGGGGGGAGAATGAGCAGTTCTTC.

This clonotype was counted between two and nine times. The rearrangement links TRBV7-2 to TRBJ2-3; no definite D call. CDR3 length: 10 amino acids. Germline V lookup: CDR1 SGHTA, CDR2 FQGNSA. Trimming cost V 5 bases and J 9 bases, with 6 bases left between them. The CDR3 is CASSRSTQYF. CDR3 bases: TGTGCCAGCAGCCGTTCGACGCAGTATTTT.

This clonotype was recorded a few times. V and J are TRBV7-2 and TRBJ2-7; 7 bases fit TRBD2. V was pared by 6 bases and J by 2 bases, with 7 bases of the junction left unmatched. This CDR3 has 14 amino acids. Germline V gene sequence: CDR1 SGHTA, CDR2 FQGNSA. CDR3 residues: CASSLRGLAYEQYF. CDR3 bases: TGTGCCAGCAGTTTGCGAGGACTAGCCTACGAGCAGTACTTC.

The rearrangement uses TRBV29-1 and TRBJ2-3, with a tentative D call TRBD1 (5 bases). Looked up from germline, CDR1 is SQVTM and CDR2 is ANQGSEA. CDR3 length: 15 amino acids. Trimming took off 2 bases at V and 0 bases at J, with 12 bases between the two ends. The CDR3 DNA reads TGCAGCGTTGAATGGACAATTACTAGCACAGATACGCAGTATTTT. It translates to CSVEWTITSTDTQYF.

V and J are TRBV12-3 or TRBV12-4 and TRBJ1-4, with 12 bases aligning to TRBD1. CDR3 length: 17 residues. V shed 6 bases and J 8 bases; nucleotides not matched to a gene: 13. The DNA of the CDR3 is TGTGCCAGCAGGGCCGGGACAGGGGGCCTCAGGGGAGAAAAACTGTTTTTT. It codes for CASRAGTGGLRGEKLFF.

This clonotype appeared a few times. The V and J genes are TRBV10-3 and TRBJ2-3; 11 nucleotides line up with TRBD2. Germline CDR1 is ENHRY and CDR2 is SYGVKD. With V trimmed by 2 bases and J by 2 bases, 6 bases remained unmatched. There are 17 residues in the CDR3. CDR3 in amino acids: CAISEETSGIYTDTQYF. CDR3 sequence (DNA): TGTGCCATCAGTGAGGAGACTAGCGGGATTTACACAGATACGCAGTATTTT.

This clonotype was counted at least ten times. Mismatch with germline at one junction end may stem from a read error. The gene calls are TRBV4-2 and TRBJ2-7, with a tentative D call TRBD2 (5 bases). The CDR3 extends over 15 amino acids. Looked up from germline, CDR1 is LGHNA and CDR2 is YNFKEQ. The CDR3 sequence: CASSQEAVSSYEQYF. Written as DNA, the CDR3 is TGCGCCAGCAGCCAAGAAGCGGTTAGCTCCTACGAGCAGTACTTC.

V usage is TRBV6-5 and J usage is TRBJ2-5; weak D call: TRBD1 (6 bases). The V and J ends lost 2 bases and 0 bases respectively, with 7 bases between them. Germline V gene data show CDR1 as MNHEY and CDR2 as SVGAGI. The CDR3 length is 14 residues. As DNA, the CDR3 is TGTGCCAGCAGTTACAGGGACAACCAAGAGACCCAGTACTTC. This sequence encodes CASSYRDNQETQYF.

The V call is TRBV7-2, the J call TRBJ1-2; a weak D match, TRBD1 (5 bases). Between the trimmed V and J ends, which lost 5 bases and 4 bases, there was a span of 14 bases. Germline V CDR1 and CDR2: SGHTA, FQGNSA. This CDR3 spans 14 amino acids. The CDR3 DNA sequence: TGTGCCAGCAGCCCCCAGACAGCCCTCTATGGCTACACCTTC. Protein: CASSPQTALYGYTF.

Only a few counts were recorded for this clonotype. The chain carries TRBV29-1 and TRBJ2-5; 11 nucleotides agree with TRBD2. V lost 0 bases to trimming and J lost 5 bases; unmatched junction nucleotides: 5. CDR3 length: 15 residues. Germline V CDR1 and CDR2: SQVTM, ANQGSEA. CDR3 sequence (DNA): TGCAGCGTTGAAGAGGGACTAGCGGCAATTGAGACCCAGTACTTC. Amino acid sequence: CSVEEGLAAIETQYF.

The chain combines TRBV7-2 with TRBJ2-1, with unresolved D. Germline CDR1 and CDR2: SGHTA and FQGNSA. This CDR3 region has 15 residues. Trimming took 1 base from V and 2 from J, leaving 9 bases between them. CDR3 coding DNA: TGTGCCAGCAGCTTAGTCAGTACAACCTACAATGAGCAGTTCTTC. Translation gives CASSLVSTTYNEQFF.

CDR3 DNA: TGCAGTGCCGATACTGCCTCGGGGCCTGAAGCTTTCTTT. Its translation: CSADTASGPEAFF. The chain joins TRBV20-1 to TRBJ1-1, with TRBD1 as a possible D gene (5 bases). The CDR3 consists of 13 residues. Germline CDR1 DFQATT, CDR2 SNEGSKA (reference sequence). V lost 6 bases, J lost 6 bases, and 17 bases lay in between.

The chain joins TRBV2 to TRBJ2-7, with TRBD2 matching 9 bases. Looked up from germline, CDR1 is SNHLY and CDR2 is FYNNEI. J gave up 0 bases and V 3 bases, and 6 bases lay outside the gene matches. CDR3 size: 16 residues. DNA of the CDR3: TGTGCCAGCAGTGATGAAGGTAGCGGGAGCTCCTACGAGCAGTACTTC. Its translation: CASSDEGSGSSYEQYF.

This clonotype appeared a few times. Here the CDR3 reads CASSRDRAFGEQYF. CDR3 nucleotide sequence: TGTGCCAGCAGCCGGGACAGGGCGTTTGGCGAGCAGTACTTC. The chain recombines TRBV7-2 with TRBJ2-7; 9 bases match TRBD1. Germline loops: CDR1 SGHTA, CDR2 FQGNSA. This CDR3 is 14 amino acids long. J gave up 6 bases and V 5 bases, and 8 bases lay outside the gene matches.

With respect to this clonotype: An end of the junction differs from the germline gene, which may be a read error. The chain couples TRBV5-1 to TRBJ2-5, with a tentative D call TRBD2 (5 bases). Germline V gene sequence: CDR1 SGHRS, CDR2 YFSETQ. This CDR3 spans 17 amino acids. In DNA form, the CDR3 reads TGCGTCAGCAGCTTGGAGGAAGGTTGGGTGGGTCAAGAGACCCAGTACTTC. This gives the protein CVSSLEEGWVGQETQYF.

This chain connects TRBV5-1 to TRBJ2-7; 11 bases match TRBD1. This CDR3 has 16 residues. V lost 0 bases to trimming and J lost 6 bases; unmatched junction nucleotides: 8. CDR1 and CDR2 (germline): SGHRS, YFSETQ. The CDR3 coding sequence is TGCGCCAGCAGCTTGGTGACCGGGACAGGGGGTCTCGAGCAGTACTTC. Its protein is CASSLVTGTGGLEQYF. Supplemented by reference TRBV5-1 and TRBJ2-7, the full variable domain reads KAGVTQTPRYLIKTRGQQVTLSCSPISGHRSVSWYQQTPGQGLQFLFEYFSETQRNKGNFPGRFSGRQFSNSRSEMNVSTLELGDSALYLCASSLVTGTGGLEQYFGPGTRLTVT.

The chain joins TRBV28 to TRBJ1-1, with D uncertain. In germline, CDR1 is MDHEN, CDR2 SYDVKM. This CDR3 region has 13 residues. V lost 1 base, J lost 3 bases, and 6 bases lay in between. CDR3 loop: CASSLYPDTEAFF. The CDR3, as DNA: TGTGCCAGCAGTTTATATCCCGACACTGAAGCTTTCTTT.

CDR3 nucleotide sequence: TGTGCCAGCAGCCCCGGACAGCCATCTAGCACAGATACGCAGTATTTT. Residues: CASSPGQPSSTDTQYF. V and J are TRBV7-2 and TRBJ2-3; a weak D match, TRBD1 (6 bases). Looked up from germline, CDR1 is SGHTA and CDR2 is FQGNSA. Trimming pared 5 bases from V and 0 bases from J, leaving 15 bases between. CDR3 length: 16 residues.

This clonotype was detected only a few times. The chain employs TRBV20-1 and TRBJ2-5; D might be TRBD2 (6 bases). The CDR3 extends over 13 amino acids. V lost 6 bases, J lost 7 bases, and 18 bases lay in between. Germline V gene lookup returns CDR1 DFQATT and CDR2 SNEGSKA (reference sequence). CDR3 region: CSATRLVQATQYF. Here the CDR3 DNA reads TGCAGTGCCACGCGACTAGTTCAGGCGACCCAGTACTTC.

This clonotype was detected once. V gene TRBV6-6 combines with J gene TRBJ2-5; D not resolved. CDR3 length: 11 amino acids. V gave up 4 bases and J gave up 7 bases, with 7 bases separating them. Germline V CDR1 and CDR2: MNHNY, SVGAGI (reference sequence). This chain's CDR3 is CASSSARTQYF. In DNA, the CDR3 is TGTGCCAGCAGTTCCGCCCGGACCCAGTACTTC.

For this clonotype: Compared with germline, one end of the junction differs, possibly owing to a read error. The chain joins TRBV19 to TRBJ2-7, with 8 bases aligning to TRBD2. The CDR3 extends over 15 amino acids. Germline V lookup: CDR1 LNHDA, CDR2 SQIVND (reference sequence). The CDR3 loop is CASKVRGGTTYEQCF. In DNA, the CDR3 is TGTGCCAGTAAGGTCCGCGGGGGGACAACCTACGAGCAGTGCTTC.

This chain joins TRBV7-9 and TRBJ1-1; a possible D gene is TRBD1 (5 bases). CDR1 and CDR2 (germline): SEHNR, FQNEAQ (reference sequence). V lost 6 bases and J 3 bases, leaving 20 bases between the germline ends. CDR3 length: 16 amino acids. CDR3 loop: CASRLRPGVRDTEAFF. In nucleotides, the CDR3 is TGTGCCAGCAGGTTAAGACCGGGGGTTCGAGACACTGAAGCTTTCTTT.

This rearrangement joins TRBV28 to TRBJ1-4; D is uncertain. Deletions cut 4 bases from V and 0 bases from J, with 12 bases between. The CDR3 is made up of 16 amino acids. Germline lookup yields CDR1 MDHEN and CDR2 SYDVKM. CDR3 sequence reads: CASSSYWTPTNEKLFF. DNA of the CDR3: TGTGCCAGCAGTTCCTACTGGACTCCAACTAATGAAAAACTGTTTTTT. The full variable domain, in which reference TRBV28 and TRBJ1-4 provide the parts outside the CDR3, is DVKVTQSSRYLVKRTGEKVFLECVQDMDHENMFWYRQDPGLGLRLIYFSYDVKMKEKGDIPEGYSVSREKKERFSLILESASTNQTSMYLCASSSYWTPTNEKLFFGSGTQLSVL.